This paragraph reports one T cell receptor beta chain. Per germline, CDR1 LGHDT and CDR2 YNNKEL (reference sequence). This CDR3 has 13 amino acids. V lost 4 bases, J lost 6 bases, and 11 bases lay in between. In the original workflow: The authors estimated nucleated cell counts from reference gene primer amplification. Assay used: immunoSEQ multiplex PCR; TCRdb lists only in-frame clones, some missing. Clone size and V and J calls were adopted from that table, with D and trimming inferred from the DNA. The table shows about 240,000 clones, with around 80% occurring only once. The data derive from a study of blood T cell repertoires in COVID-19. Background on the study: Donors in the United States, Italy and Spain gave samples during acute or convalescent COVID-19. T cells, B-cell-depleted T cells, or PBMCs supplied cDNA or gDNA.

The source of this sequence is a woman aged 18-29 years with acute or convalescent COVID-19. V is TRBV3-1 (or the pseudogene TRBV3-2) and J is TRBJ2-3; D is uncertain. Sequencing input: peripheral blood. The CDR3 loop reads CASSPTSADTQYF. For the CDR3, the DNA is TGTGCCAGCAGCCCTACGAGTGCGGATACGCAGTATTTT.